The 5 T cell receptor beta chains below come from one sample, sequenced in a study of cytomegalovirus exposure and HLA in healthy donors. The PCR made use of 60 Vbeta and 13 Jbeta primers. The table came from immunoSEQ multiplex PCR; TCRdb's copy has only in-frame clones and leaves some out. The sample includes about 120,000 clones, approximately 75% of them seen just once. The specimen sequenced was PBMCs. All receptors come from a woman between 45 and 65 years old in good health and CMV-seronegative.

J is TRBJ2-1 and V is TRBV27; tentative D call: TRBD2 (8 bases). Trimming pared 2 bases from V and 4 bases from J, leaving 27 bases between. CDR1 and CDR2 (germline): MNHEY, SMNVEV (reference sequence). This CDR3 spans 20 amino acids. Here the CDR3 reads CASSLNRGIGAGGSYNEQFF. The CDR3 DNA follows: TGTGCCAGCAGTTTAAACAGGGGAATCGGGGCGGGAGGATCGTACAATGAGCAGTTCTTC.

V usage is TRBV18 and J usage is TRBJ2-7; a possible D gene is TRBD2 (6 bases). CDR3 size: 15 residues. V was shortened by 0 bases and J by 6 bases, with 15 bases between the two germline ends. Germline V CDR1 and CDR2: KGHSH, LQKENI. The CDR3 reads CASSPPVAGLGEQYF. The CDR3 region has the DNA TGTGCCAGCTCACCACCGGTGGCGGGGCTGGGCGAGCAGTACTTC.

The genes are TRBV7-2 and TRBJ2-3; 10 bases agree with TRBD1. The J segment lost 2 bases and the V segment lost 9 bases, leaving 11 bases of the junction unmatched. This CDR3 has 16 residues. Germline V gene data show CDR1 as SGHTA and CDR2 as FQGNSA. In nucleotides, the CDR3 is TGTGCCAGTTCCCGGGACAGGGGCGCCGACACAGATACGCAGTATTTT. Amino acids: CASSRDRGADTDTQYF.

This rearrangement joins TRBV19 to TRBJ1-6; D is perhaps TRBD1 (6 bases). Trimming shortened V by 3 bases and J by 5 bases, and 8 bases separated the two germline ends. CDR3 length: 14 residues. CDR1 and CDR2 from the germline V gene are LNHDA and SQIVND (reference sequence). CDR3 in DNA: TGTGCCAGTAGTATTGGACAGCATAATTCACCCCTCCACTTT. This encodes CASSIGQHNSPLHF.

The CDR3 coding sequence is TGTGCCAGCAGCTTCCTGACAGGGCGCTCACAAAACACCGGGGAGCTGTTTTTT. This encodes CASSFLTGRSQNTGELFF. The chain combines TRBV11-3 with TRBJ2-2; TRBD1 aligns across 7 bases. Per germline, CDR1 SGHNT and CDR2 YENEEA. V was clipped by 3 bases and J by 2 bases; unmatched bases: 12. The CDR3 totals 18 residues.